This entry features one TCR beta chain sequence. This sample is drawn from a study of T cell changes during pregnancy in multiple sclerosis. V was pared by 5 bases and J by 3 bases, with 13 bases between. The CDR3 sequence is 14 residues long. Per germline, CDR1 SEHNR and CDR2 FQNEAQ (reference sequence). Generated by immunoSEQ multiplex PCR, the TCRdb table keeps only in-frame clones and is missing some. The sample yields about 100,000 clones, 90% to 95% seen once. The clonotype was recovered from a female donor with multiple sclerosis, enrolled in a pregnancy study. The sample here was peripheral blood, taken before pregnancy. The genes are TRBV7-9 and TRBJ1-2, with a possible D match to TRBD1 (6 bases). DNA for the CDR3: TGTGCCAGCAGCACAGGGCGGTTGGACTATGGCTACACCTTC. Encoded protein: CASSTGRLDYGYTF.